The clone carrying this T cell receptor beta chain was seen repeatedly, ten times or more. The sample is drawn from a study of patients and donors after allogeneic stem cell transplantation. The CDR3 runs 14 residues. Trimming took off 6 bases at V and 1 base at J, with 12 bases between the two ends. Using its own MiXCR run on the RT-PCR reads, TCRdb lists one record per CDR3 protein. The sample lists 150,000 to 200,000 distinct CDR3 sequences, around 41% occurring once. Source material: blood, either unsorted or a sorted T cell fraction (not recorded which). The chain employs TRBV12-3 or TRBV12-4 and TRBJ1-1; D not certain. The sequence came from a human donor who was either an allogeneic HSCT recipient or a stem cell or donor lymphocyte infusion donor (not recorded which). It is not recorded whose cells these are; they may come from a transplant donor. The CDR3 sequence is CASSQFAPNTEAFF. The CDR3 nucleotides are TGTGCCAGCAGCCAATTCGCTCCGAACACTGAAGCTTTCTTT.